A selection of T cell receptor beta chains follows, all from one sample in a study of cytomegalovirus exposure and HLA in healthy donors. Profiling relied on immunoSEQ multiplex PCR, and the TCRdb table lists in-frame clones only, not all of them. Altogether tens of thousands of clones are present, 50% to 75% being singletons, with the ten largest covering roughly 3.9%. The sample consisted of PBMCs. The receptors here all came from a man aged 25 to 40 in good health and CMV-seronegative. Both conserved end residues are trimmed from each CDR3.

v_gene	CDR3aa
TRBV19	ASSILGADTQY
TRBV19	ASSRLAADNEQY
TRBV28	ADVRAGANVLT
TRBV5-1	ASSLGGGGEEQF
TRBV11-3	ASSSGLAGDNEQF
TRBV6-5	ASSYLDRLNTEAF
TRBV28	ASSLAGAEQF
TRBV27	ASSFTGETQY
TRBV5-1	ASSWPGLAGAFSYNEQF
TRBV14	ASSPRDKFRHSPLH
TRBV2	ASRGSRGRPYEQY
TRBV9	ASSLRQGWGSTDTQY
TRBV7-2	ASSLTGLETQY
TRBV5-4	ASSSTGFKTDTQY
TRBV5-1	ASSLVYSATNEKLF
TRBV7-8	ANTIFAGSYEQY
TRBV14	ASSRQGFTGELF
TRBV7-2	ASSPQGAALNEQF
TRBV6-5	ASRRDPGSQY
TRBV2	ASRWTGGWGETQY
TRBV4-1	ASSQEMRTPLH
TRBV7-3	ASSLYRVLGYGYT
TRBV5-1	ASSFRQGLWEKLF
TRBV7-6	ASSSPPVTYEQY
TRBV9	ASGAGFKSYNEQF
TRBV19	ASSRSGAHSYEQY
TRBV19	ASSTGGQETQY